These 3 T cell receptor beta chains came from one sample sequenced in a study of beta chain features in type 1 diabetes. Of the isolated RNA, all was reverse transcribed, and so the sequenced material was expressed TCRB transcripts. Sequencing used immunoSEQ multiplex PCR; TCRdb keeps in-frame clones, though not all of them. Here the sample spans over 500,000 clones, roughly 16% being singletons. Sequencing was done on a sample of naive CD4+ T cells from blood. Receptor source: a young man in good health.

V usage is TRBV5-1 and J usage is TRBJ2-7; D not resolved. Germline CDR1 SGHRS, CDR2 YFSETQ. This CDR3 is built from 11 residues. Between the trimmed V and J ends, which lost 4 bases and 3 bases, there was a span of 5 bases. CDR3 coding DNA: TGCGCCAGCAGCACCAGCTACGAGCAGTACTTC. Its translation is CASSTSYEQYF.

The rearrangement uses TRBV5-6 and TRBJ1-2; D ambiguous. Germline loops: CDR1 SGHDT, CDR2 YYEEEE. The CDR3 covers 16 residues. Trimming shortened V by 5 bases and J by 2 bases, and 19 bases separated the two germline ends. The CDR3, as DNA: TGTGCCAGCAGGGTCACAGCGGGCAAGAGGAACTATGGCTACACCTTC. It yields the protein CASRVTAGKRNYGYTF. Using reference TRBV5-6 and TRBJ1-2 for the parts outside the CDR3, the full variable domain is DAGVTQSPTHLIKTRGQQVTLRCSPKSGHDTVSWYQQALGQGPQFIFQYYEEEERQRGNFPDRFSGHQFPNYSSELNVNALLLGDSALYLCASRVTAGKRNYGYTFGSGTRLTVV.

In its sample, this clone was seen a few times. This chain links TRBV7-3 with TRBJ2-3; 7 nucleotides agree with TRBD1. The V gene end was trimmed by 4 bases and the J gene end by 2 bases; junction bases not matched to a gene: 3. The CDR3 is 14 residues long. Germline assignment: CDR1 SGHTA and CDR2 FQGTGA. CDR3 amino acids: CASSSGTVTDTQYF. The CDR3, as DNA: TGTGCCAGCAGCTCTGGGACAGTCACAGATACGCAGTATTTT.